These 16 T cell receptor beta chains were sequenced from one sample in a study of a mutant IDH1 vaccine in newly diagnosed glioma. Time point described: baseline, week 1 (first vaccination visit). Treatment of the sample: pre-vaccination baseline after standard-of-care therapy. TCRdb keeps only in-frame clones here, not all; method: immunoSEQ multiplex PCR. The sample carries 65,000 to 70,000 clones, 65% to 85% recorded once. The starting material was peripheral blood mononuclear cells (PBMCs), obtained from a glioma patient treated with radiotherapy, temozolomide or both. The receptors shown here come from a woman aged 18-29 years with glioma. Some clones in this sample may be carry-over from other donors' samples.

The chain is built from TRBV19 and TRBJ2-3, with D perhaps TRBD2 (6 bases). This CDR3 is built from 17 residues. V shed 6 bases and J shed 0 bases, with 19 bases lying between them. The germline CDR1 and CDR2 sequences are LNHDA and SQIVND (reference sequence). CDR3 in DNA: TGTGCCAGTAGACTCCTCTCACTAGCAGGAAGCACAGATACGCAGTATTTT. Protein product: CASRLLSLAGSTDTQYF.

DNA for the CDR3: TGCAGCGTTGAAGCGATCGACAGGTTATACAATGAGCAGTTCTTC. Translated: CSVEAIDRLYNEQFF. The rearrangement uses TRBV29-1 and TRBJ2-1; possibly TRBD1 for D (6 bases). The CDR3 spans 15 residues. V lost 1 base and J 4 bases, leaving 14 bases between the germline ends. The germline V gene has CDR1 SQVTM and CDR2 ANQGSEA.

The chain joins TRBV9 to TRBJ2-3; D remains ambiguous. V was pared by 7 bases and J by 0 bases, with 9 bases between. This CDR3 has 13 amino acids. Germline V gene data show CDR1 as SGDLS and CDR2 as YYNGEE. This CDR3 is CASSQFSTDTQYF. The CDR3 coding sequence is TGTGCCAGCTCACAGTTTAGCACAGATACGCAGTATTTT.

This clone was counted a few times. This chain connects TRBV7-8 to TRBJ1-5; a possible D gene is TRBD1 (5 bases). Trimming removed 1 base from V and 7 bases from J, with 14 bases in between. Germline CDR1 is SGHVS and CDR2 is FQNEAQ. CDR3 length: 15 residues. Here the CDR3 reads CASSLVRGVTQPQHF. The CDR3 region has the DNA TGTGCCAGCAGCTTAGTAAGGGGAGTCACCCAGCCCCAGCATTTT.

This clone was detected a few times. The CDR3 loop is CASSVEGWANYGYTF. The DNA for the CDR3 is TGTGCCAGCAGCGTAGAGGGGTGGGCTAACTATGGCTACACCTTC. The genes are TRBV9 and TRBJ1-2; the D gene is possibly TRBD1 (5 bases). This CDR3 region has 15 residues. CDR1 is SGDLS, CDR2 YYNGEE, per germline. V lost 0 bases and J 0 bases, leaving 9 bases between the germline ends.

The gene calls are TRBV7-2 and TRBJ1-2; 7 bases are a match to TRBD1. Looked up from germline, CDR1 is SGHTA and CDR2 is FQGNSA. The CDR3 is 12 residues long. After removal of 6 bases from V and 6 bases from J, the junction contained 4 bases not matched to a gene. CDR3 loop: CASRTGIHGYTF. The CDR3, as DNA: TGTGCCAGCAGGACAGGGATCCATGGCTACACCTTC.

The V and J genes are TRBV6-5 and TRBJ2-7; tentative D call: TRBD1 (5 bases). The V and J ends lost 6 bases and 3 bases respectively, with 12 bases between them. Germline CDR1 and CDR2: MNHEY and SVGAGI. The CDR3 spans 13 residues. CDR3 sequence (DNA): TGTGCCAGCAGGTTGGACACCTACTACGAGCAGTACTTC. Its translation: CASRLDTYYEQYF.

This clone showed up just once. The chain uses TRBV6-5 and TRBJ2-7; 7 bases line up with TRBD1. This CDR3 contains 14 residues. The V gene's germline CDR1 is MNHEY and CDR2 SVGAGI. V was pared by 6 bases and J by 2 bases, with 7 bases of the junction left unmatched. The CDR3 nucleotides read TGTGCCAGCAGCCTTTCCAGGGGGACCTACGAGCAGTACTTC. This encodes CASSLSRGTYEQYF.

The chain combines TRBV7-5 with TRBJ2-3; the table's D call TRBD2 went unverified against the DNA. TRBV7-5 is a pseudogene. The CDR3 spans 14 residues. This CDR3 is CARSSQLGTDTQYF. CDR3 sequence (DNA): TGTGCCAGAAGCTCGCAACTTGGCACAGATACGCAGTATTTT.

The chain joins TRBV9 to TRBJ2-7, with 12 bases matching TRBD1. The junction had 11 bases not matched to a gene; V was cut back by 5 bases and J by 5 bases. The CDR3 spans 16 residues. The germline V gene encodes CDR1 SGDLS and CDR2 YYNGEE. Here the CDR3 reads CASSDPTGTGGNEQYF. In nucleotides, the CDR3 is TGTGCCAGCAGTGATCCTACCGGGACAGGGGGCAACGAGCAGTACTTC.

There are a few counts of this clone. The chain joins TRBV4-1 to TRBJ1-1, with D possibly matching TRBD1 (6 bases). Looked up from germline, CDR1 is MGHRA and CDR2 is YSYEKL. V lost 5 bases to trimming and J lost 2 bases, with 15 bases between them. The CDR3 spans 15 residues. Here the CDR3 DNA reads TGCGCCAGCAGCGGGGCATGGGGGGCCAACACTGAAGCTTTCTTT. It yields the protein CASSGAWGANTEAFF.

The genes are TRBV7-9 and TRBJ2-7; TRBD1 matches at 7 bases. The CDR3 loop spans 13 amino acids. V lost 3 bases, J lost 3 bases, and 2 bases stayed unmatched. Germline CDR1 is SEHNR and CDR2 is FQNEAQ (reference sequence). CDR3 coding DNA: TGTGCCAGCAGCTTCGACAGGGTCTACGAGCAGTACTTC. Amino acids: CASSFDRVYEQYF.

This clone appeared a single time. V gene TRBV6-1 combines with J gene TRBJ1-4; 7 bases agree with TRBD1. Germline trimming cut 8 bases from V and 2 bases from J; bases unmatched to any gene: 5. The CDR3 loop spans 14 amino acids. Looked up from germline, CDR1 is MNHNS and CDR2 is SASEGT. Here the CDR3 reads CASLDRATNEKLFF. As DNA, the CDR3 is TGTGCCAGCCTCGACAGGGCTACTAATGAAAAACTGTTTTTT.

The V and J genes are TRBV21-1 and TRBJ2-5; the table's D gene call, TRBD1, was not cross checked with the DNA. TRBV21-1 is noted as a pseudogene. CDR3 size: 16 residues. Written as DNA, the CDR3 is TGTGCCAGCAGCAAAGAGGGGACAGGGCAGCAAGAGACCCAGTACTTC. Its translation is CASSKEGTGQQETQYF.

This sequence joins TRBV18 and TRBJ1-4; TRBD1 matches 7 bases. CDR1 KGHSH and CDR2 LQKENI come from the germline V gene. The CDR3 sequence is 16 residues long. The trim removed 2 bases at V and 5 bases at J, leaving 8 bases unmatched. The CDR3 region is CASSPSRGNVNEKLFF. The CDR3 bases are TGTGCCAGCTCACCATCCAGGGGGAACGTAAATGAAAAACTGTTTTTT.

The V call is TRBV29-1, the J call TRBJ2-2; 7 bases align to TRBD2. The length of the CDR3 is 17 residues. Losses at the gene ends were 6 bases for V and 3 bases for J; bases not matched to a gene: 16. From germline, CDR1 is SQVTM and CDR2 ANQGSEA. The CDR3 DNA follows: TGCAGCGTCCCCAACCCGCGGGCGGGGGAACACACCGGGGAGCTGTTTTTT. Translating it yields CSVPNPRAGEHTGELFF.